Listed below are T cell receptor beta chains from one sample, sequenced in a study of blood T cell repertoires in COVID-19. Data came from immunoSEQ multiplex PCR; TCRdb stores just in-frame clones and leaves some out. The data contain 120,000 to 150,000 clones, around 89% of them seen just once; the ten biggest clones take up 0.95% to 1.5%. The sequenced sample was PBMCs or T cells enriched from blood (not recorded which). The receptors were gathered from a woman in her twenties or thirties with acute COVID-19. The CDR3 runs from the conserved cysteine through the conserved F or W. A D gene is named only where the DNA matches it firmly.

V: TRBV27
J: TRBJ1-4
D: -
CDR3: CASRSNPPEEGKLFF
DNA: TGTGCCAGCAGATCAAATCCCCCAGAGGAGGGAAAACTGTTTTTT

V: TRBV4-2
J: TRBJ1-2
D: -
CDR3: CASSQDKETGYTF
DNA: TGTGCCAGCAGCCAAGATAAGGAGACTGGCTACACCTTC

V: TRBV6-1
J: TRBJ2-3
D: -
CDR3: CASSEYSGAFTQYF
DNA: TGTGCCAGCAGTGAATATAGCGGAGCGTTTACGCAGTATTTT

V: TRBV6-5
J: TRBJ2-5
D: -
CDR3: CATSSREEVRTQYF
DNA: TGTGCCACCAGCTCCAGGGAGGAGGTTCGGACCCAGTACTTC

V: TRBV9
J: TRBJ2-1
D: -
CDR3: CASSGSGSNNEQFF
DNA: TGTGCCAGCAGCGGAAGCGGTTCGAACAATGAGCAGTTCTTC

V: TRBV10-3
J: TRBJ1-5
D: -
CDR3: CAISDVASDQPQHF
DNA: TGTGCCATCAGTGACGTCGCGTCGGATCAGCCCCAGCATTTT

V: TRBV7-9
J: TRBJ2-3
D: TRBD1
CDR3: CASSGLETQTGGWADTQYF
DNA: TGTGCCAGCAGCGGATTGGAAACGCAGACAGGGGGCTGGGCAGATACGCAGTATTTT

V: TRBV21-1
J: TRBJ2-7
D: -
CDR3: CASTDRDRGHEQYF
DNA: TGTGCCAGCACCGACCGGGACAGGGGTCACGAGCAGTACTTC

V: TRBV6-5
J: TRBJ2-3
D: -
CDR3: CASRDRGTDTQYF
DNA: TGTGCCAGCAGGGATCGGGGCACAGATACGCAGTATTTT

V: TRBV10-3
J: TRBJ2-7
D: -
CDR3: CAIRGGVLTDEQYF
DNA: TGTGCCATTCGCGGAGGGGTCCTTACCGACGAGCAGTACTTC

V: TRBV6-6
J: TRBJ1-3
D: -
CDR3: CASTDRTSGNTIYF
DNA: TGTGCCAGCACCGACAGGACCTCTGGAAACACCATATATTTT